Following are 26 T cell receptor beta chains from one sample sequenced in a study of CD8 T cells in Susac syndrome. Random hexamers were used to reverse transcribe an amount of about 0.45 to 1 ug RNA. One entry per CDR3 protein, called by TCRdb with MiXCR from the immunoSEQ multiplex PCR reads. This sample has 150,000 to 200,000 distinct CDR3 sequences, with approximately 96% found just once. Sequencing used CD4+ T cells from PBMCs. Receptors originate from a human donor in good health.

This rearrangement joins TRBV3-1 to TRBJ1-6; TRBD1 aligns across 8 bases. Trimming at V came to 4 bases and at J to 7 bases, leaving 3 bases not matched to a gene. The germline V gene encodes CDR1 LGHDT and CDR2 YNNKEL (reference sequence). The CDR3 extends over 14 amino acids. The CDR3 is CASSRGQGNSPLHF. The CDR3 coding sequence is TGTGCCAGCAGCCGAGGACAGGGAAATTCACCCCTCCACTTT.

The chain is built from TRBV29-1 and TRBJ2-3; D unresolved. Trimming cost V 2 bases and J 2 bases, with 11 bases left between them. The length of the CDR3 is 14 residues. Germline loops: CDR1 SQVTM, CDR2 ANQGSEA. CDR3 DNA sequence: TGCAGCGTTGAATTCGTCAGGCCCACAGATACGCAGTATTTT. This translates into CSVEFVRPTDTQYF.

This chain joins TRBV29-1 and TRBJ2-5; TRBD2 aligns across 9 bases. The germline gives CDR1 SQVTM, CDR2 ANQGSEA. Trimming cost V 7 bases and J 5 bases; bases outside gene matches: 8. This CDR3 spans 13 amino acids. The CDR3 DNA reads as TGCAGCGGTACTAGCGGGCCACGGGAGACCCAGTACTTC. Amino acid sequence: CSGTSGPRETQYF.

V and J are TRBV15 and TRBJ2-5; TRBD1 matches 7 bases. The CDR3 extends over 15 amino acids. The ends lost 0 bases at V and 4 bases at J; junction bases unmatched: 5. Germline values: CDR1 LNHNV, CDR2 YYDKDF (reference sequence). The CDR3 DNA reads as TGTGCCACCAGCAGAGATGGTAGGGGGCTAGAGACCCAGTACTTC. It encodes CATSRDGRGLETQYF.

The genes are TRBV10-3 and TRBJ2-4; TRBD2 matches at 11 bases. The CDR3 contains 16 residues. With V trimmed by 3 bases and J by 6 bases, 7 bases remained unmatched. CDR1 and CDR2 from the germline V gene are ENHRY and SYGVKD. Written as DNA, the CDR3 is TGTGCCATCAGTGATTCGCTAGCGGGGGGTAGAAACATTCAGTACTTC. It specifies CAISDSLAGGRNIQYF.

V is TRBV9 and J is TRBJ2-7; D ambiguous. The CDR3 covers 14 residues. V lost 0 bases and J 1 base, leaving 8 bases between the germline ends. Germline CDR1 and CDR2: SGDLS and YYNGEE. CDR3 DNA sequence: TGTGCCAGCAGCGTAGAGGGCTTTTCCTACGAGCAGTACTTC. Encoded protein: CASSVEGFSYEQYF.

This clonotype was seen only once. The V gene is TRBV4-3, the J gene TRBJ2-3, with TRBD2 identical over 7 bases. Germline V gene sequence: CDR1 LGHNA, CDR2 YSLEER. There are 13 residues in the CDR3. The V segment lost 1 base and the J segment 9 bases; nucleotides outside the gene matches: 4. The CDR3 sequence: CASSQVSGGTQYF. The CDR3 DNA is TGCGCCAGCAGCCAAGTCTCCGGGGGGACGCAGTATTTT.

The chain is built from TRBV7-2 and TRBJ2-7; TRBD1 or TRBD2 may be the D gene (5 bases each). Germline loops: CDR1 SGHTA, CDR2 FQGNSA. CDR3 length: 14 residues. Trimming took 6 bases from V and 3 from J, leaving 15 bases between them. CDR3 in DNA: TGTGCCAGCAGGGATAAGGGACCCTTCTACGAGCAGTACTTC. This translates into CASRDKGPFYEQYF.

V and J are TRBV25-1 and TRBJ2-5, with TRBD1 matching 9 bases. CDR1 is MGHDK and CDR2 is SYGVNS in the germline V gene. This CDR3 region has 17 residues. The J segment lost 1 base and the V segment lost 5 bases, leaving 11 bases of the junction unmatched. CDR3 amino acids: CASSPRTGQGPQETQYF. The CDR3 DNA reads TGTGCCAGCAGTCCACGGACGGGACAGGGTCCCCAAGAGACCCAGTACTTC.

The chain combines TRBV20-1 with TRBJ2-7, with no clear D. Germline loops: CDR1 DFQATT, CDR2 SNEGSKA (reference sequence). The CDR3 is 14 residues long. With 1 base removed from V and 0 bases from J, the gap between germline ends came to 10 bases. The CDR3 protein is CSARGTESSYEQYF. As DNA, the CDR3 is TGCAGTGCTAGAGGGACGGAGAGCTCCTACGAGCAGTACTTC.

The chain links TRBV30 to TRBJ2-5; D is ambiguous. V lost 3 bases and J lost 1, with 21 bases in between. CDR3 length: 17 residues. The germline CDR1 and CDR2 sequences are GTSNPN and SVGIG (reference sequence). The CDR3: CAWSVPATLTSQETQYF. The CDR3 DNA reads as TGTGCCTGGAGCGTTCCCGCAACCCTGACCTCCCAAGAGACCCAGTACTTC. Together with reference TRBV30 and TRBJ2-5, the CDR3 gives the full variable domain: SQTIHQWPATLVQPVGSPLSLECTVEGTSNPNLYWYRQAAGRGLQLLFYSVGIGQISSEVPQNLSASRPQDRQFILSSKKLLLSDSGFYLCAWSVPATLTSQETQYFGPGTRLLVL.

The chain joins TRBV29-1 to TRBJ1-1; D is uncertain. The CDR3 runs to 14 residues. CDR1 is SQVTM and CDR2 is ANQGSEA in the germline V gene. V dropped 4 bases and J dropped 2 bases, with 14 bases sitting between them. CDR3: CSVVLRTVNTEAFF. The CDR3 DNA reads TGCAGCGTTGTGTTAAGGACGGTTAACACTGAAGCTTTCTTT.

The rearrangement links TRBV7-9 to TRBJ1-2; D is unresolved. The V and J ends lost 1 base and 8 bases respectively, with 5 bases between them. Germline assignment: CDR1 SEHNR and CDR2 FQNEAQ (reference sequence). The CDR3 totals 11 residues. The CDR3 sequence: CASSLGAGYTF. CDR3 sequence (DNA): TGTGCCAGCAGCTTAGGGGCGGGCTACACCTTC.

This clonotype was counted a single time. The chain has TRBV4-1 and TRBJ1-1; no reliable D call. This CDR3 has 12 residues. V lost 2 bases and J 10 bases, leaving 11 bases between the germline ends. Looked up from germline, CDR1 is MGHRA and CDR2 is YSYEKL. In nucleotides, the CDR3 is TGCGCCAGCAGCCAACCTTATGAGGGAGCTTTCTTT. It encodes CASSQPYEGAFF.

This chain's CDR3 is CASSAKPGQGDGYTF. The CDR3 coding sequence is TGTGCCAGCAGTGCGAAACCGGGACAGGGCGATGGCTACACCTTC. V and J are TRBV25-1 and TRBJ1-2; 9 nucleotides line up with TRBD1. Germline V CDR1 and CDR2: MGHDK, SYGVNS. Unmatched junction bases numbered 9, after V lost 4 bases and J lost 6 bases. CDR3 length: 15 residues.

In DNA, the CDR3 is TGTGCCAGCAGCTTGGCCCACTCCTACAATGAGCAGTTCTTC. Its translation is CASSLAHSYNEQFF. The chain couples TRBV5-4 to TRBJ2-1; D is uncertain. Germline loops: CDR1 SGHNT, CDR2 YYREEE (reference sequence). This CDR3 region has 14 residues. Between the trimmed V and J ends, which lost 0 bases and 0 bases, there was a span of 4 bases.

The chain is built from TRBV5-1 and TRBJ2-7; 9 bases map to TRBD1. CDR1 and CDR2 from the germline V gene are SGHRS and YFSETQ. CDR3 length: 14 amino acids. The V and J ends lost 4 bases and 2 bases, in that order; junction bases with no gene match: 4. Written as DNA, the CDR3 is TGCGCCAGCAGCCGGGACAGGGCCCCCTACGAGCAGTACTTC. This sequence encodes CASSRDRAPYEQYF.

This sequence joins TRBV2 and TRBJ1-2, with D perhaps TRBD1 (5 bases). Germline V lookup: CDR1 SNHLY, CDR2 FYNNEI. The CDR3 extends over 13 amino acids. V was shortened by 3 bases and J by 4 bases, with 9 bases between the two germline ends. The CDR3 spells CASSEGQSYGYTF. CDR3 DNA sequence: TGTGCCAGCAGTGAGGGGCAAAGCTATGGCTACACCTTC. Looking up the rest from reference TRBV2 and TRBJ1-2 gives the full variable domain: EPEVTQTPSHQVTQMGQEVILRCVPISNHLYFYWYRQILGQKVEFLVSFYNNEISEKSEIFDDQFSVERPDGSNFTLKIRSTKLEDSAMYFCASSEGQSYGYTFGSGTRLTVV.

The chain has TRBV27 and TRBJ2-3; D ambiguous. The CDR3 contains 17 residues. V was cut by 4 bases and J by 0 bases, with 17 bases left in between. CDR1 MNHEY and CDR2 SMNVEV come from the germline V gene (reference sequence). The CDR3 loop is CASSSTPYPGSTDTQYF. The CDR3 DNA is TGTGCCAGCAGTTCCACCCCTTACCCGGGTAGCACAGATACGCAGTATTTT.

The CDR3 DNA sequence: TGTGCCAGCTCTCAAGGGGGCCCCGAGCAGTTCTTC. This codes for CASSQGGPEQFF. The J gene is TRBJ2-1, the V gene TRBV18; TRBD1 matches 7 bases. Trimming removed 6 bases from V and 10 bases from J; junction bases left unmatched: 6. The CDR3 extends over 12 amino acids. Germline assignment: CDR1 KGHSH and CDR2 LQKENI.

V and J are TRBV2 and TRBJ2-1; D is possibly TRBD1 (5 bases). Trimming shortened V by 4 bases and J by 4 bases, and 5 bases separated the two germline ends. CDR1 is SNHLY, CDR2 FYNNEI, per germline. CDR3 length: 12 residues. The CDR3 reads CASSAGYNEQFF. The CDR3 coding sequence is TGTGCCAGCAGTGCAGGGTACAATGAGCAGTTCTTC.

The V gene is TRBV2, the J gene TRBJ2-5; TRBD1 matches at 9 bases. V gave up 5 bases and J gave up 5 bases; unmatched junction bases: 6. The germline V gene encodes CDR1 SNHLY and CDR2 FYNNEI. The length of the CDR3 is 14 residues. The CDR3 sequence: CASSPGTGSETQYF. Written as DNA, the CDR3 is TGTGCCAGCAGTCCCGGGACAGGGAGTGAGACCCAGTACTTC.

The chain employs TRBV29-1 and TRBJ1-1, with D perhaps TRBD1 (5 bases). In germline, CDR1 is SQVTM, CDR2 ANQGSEA. The CDR3 has 13 amino acids. V lost 4 bases and J lost 3, with 12 bases in between. The CDR3 coding sequence is TGCAGCGTTGTATTCAGGGTCGACACTGAAGCTTTCTTT. It codes for CSVVFRVDTEAFF.

This chain connects TRBV20-1 to TRBJ2-1; the D gene is possibly TRBD2 (5 bases). Germline CDR1 is DFQATT and CDR2 is SNEGSKA (reference sequence). This CDR3 has 14 residues. The V and J ends lost 3 bases and 10 bases respectively, with 19 bases between them. DNA of the CDR3: TGCAGTGCTAGTAGAGGCCTAGGCCGGGGAGAGCAGTTCTTC. Its protein is CSASRGLGRGEQFF.

The CDR3 region has the DNA TGCAGCGCCGGGCAGGGGAGCAATCAGCCCCAGCATTTT. Amino acid sequence: CSAGQGSNQPQHF. V usage is TRBV29-1 and J usage is TRBJ1-5; D is perhaps TRBD1 (6 bases). There are 13 residues in the CDR3. With 7 bases removed from V and 1 base from J, the gap between germline ends came to 11 bases. CDR1 is SQVTM and CDR2 is ANQGSEA in the germline V gene.

The chain combines TRBV5-1 with TRBJ2-3; D gene ambiguous. CDR1 is SGHRS and CDR2 is YFSETQ in the germline V gene. This CDR3 is 15 amino acids long. V lost 0 bases, J lost 4 bases, and 12 bases lay in between. For the CDR3, the DNA is TGCGCCAGCAGCTTGGCAGCTCGAAGCGCAGATACGCAGTATTTT. This translates into CASSLAARSADTQYF.